Described below is a single T cell receptor (beta chain) sequence and its context. This clonotype has a count of ten or more. The antigen it binds to is not known. Per-nucleotide qualities are absent, and no much larger clonotype sits a single base away. This entry belongs to a study of T cells in Graves' hyperthyroidism and ophthalmopathy (dated by TCRdb to the late 2010s). For the wider study: Peripheral blood was sampled at the time of initial diagnosis, prior to any treatment. To identify distinguishing TCR V-J signatures, a discovery cohort of around 100 patients was used, comprising some 45 with Graves' ophthalmopathy and 57 with stable Graves' hyperthyroidism. Prospective prediction of ophthalmopathy was tested in an independent validation cohort of 18 to 20 hyperthyroidism patients and 15 to 17 patients who later progressed to ophthalmopathy. The 75 to 100 discovery patients were randomly split 7:3 into training and test sets. In addition, the study compared T-cell repertoires in thyroid tissue and in blood from six Graves' hyperthyroidism patients. After sampling, hyperthyroidism patients received methimazole starting at 30 mg daily, and ophthalmopathy patients received high-dose intravenous methylprednisolone. The paper describes TCR Vbeta CDR3 sequencing of about 140 peripheral blood samples, made up of about 40 ophthalmopathy patients, roughly 75 hyperthyroidism patients and roughly 17 progressor patients.

The TCR beta CDR3 regions were amplified from RNA transcripts. The first round of RT-PCR for the TCR CDR3 was performed with the HTBI primer set and the Qiagen OneStep RT-PCR kit. A second multiplex PCR round built the libraries, followed by size selection and purification. The libraries were sequenced on an Illumina HiSeq2000 using paired-end 100 bp reads. For the original study's pipeline: SOAPnuke was used to process the raw data, removing reads that contained adapters or uncalled bases, had a mean Phred below 15, or lacked an exact match to the constant primer or identifier. COPE v1.2.5 was used to merge high-quality paired reads, and clonotypes were defined as unique nucleotide sequences. MiTCR v1.1 was used to align clonotypes to the IMGT TRBV, TRBD and TRBJ reference segments. The analysis included only V-J combinations with a frequency above 0.0001, which together covered roughly 99% of the repertoires. The TCS score was defined as the ratio of F50 (clonal expansion) to E x V (chaos), calculated using BLOSUM62-based TCRdist between CDR3 peptides within each V-J. Welch's t-statistics and random forest reduced around 520 V-J features to some 14, which were used in a naive Bayes classifier (R e1071). TCRdb took the public reads, trimmed them with fastp at Q25, ran MiXCR for clone calling and kept in-frame beta chains. Here each entry gathers all rows of one CDR3 protein and keeps the most common genes and DNA. TCRdb's processing, not the authors', yielded these V and J calls. The sample data list 350,000 or so distinct CDR3 sequences, and about 21% of these were observed just once. Of the sample, about 50% is held by the ten largest clones.

Stable Graves' hyperthyroidism was defined as the absence of progression to ophthalmopathy over 18 months of follow-up. Hyperthyroidism patients were aged 18 to 65 years and newly diagnosed, with disease duration of less than 2 months. Exclusion was applied to patients with uncontrolled infections, other autoimmune diseases, pregnancy or lactation. Diagnoses relied on clinical symptoms, serum thyroxine and TRAb, thyroid ultrasound and orbital computed tomography. PBMCs were isolated from approximately 10 ml of fresh peripheral blood by Ficoll-Paque density gradient centrifugation. Total RNA was extracted using Trizol reagent, and RNA quality was assessed on an Agilent 2100 Bioanalyzer. Here is what the overall study found, with its caveats: Ophthalmopathy was separated from stable hyperthyroidism by a 13 V-J signature model, with 87.88% sensitivity and just over 81% specificity obtained in cross-validation and 80%/75% obtained in testing. In validation, progression to ophthalmopathy was predicted by the model with 65% to 71% sensitivity and under 85% specificity, a median of approximately 7.1 months before onset. No statistical method was used to set the sample size in advance, and investigators knew the group allocation. Most expanded thyroid clonotypes (frequency above 0.001) were also detected in blood, suggesting blood repertoires may reflect thyroid immune responses.

CDR1 and CDR2 are drawn from the germline V gene (reference sequence): GTSNPN, SVGIG. At the junction V is shortened by 3 bases and J by 4 bases, with 3 bases in between. Inclusive of the bounding cysteine and phenylalanine, the CDR3 is 11 residues long. Only the CDR3 DNA is retained, 33 bases long and in frame from the first base. The chain is assembled from TRBV30 and TRBJ1-4, with no D gene named confidently. The source of this sequence is a woman between 45 and 60 years old with Graves' hyperthyroidism. The sample consisted of blood. CDR3 loop: CAWSSNEKLFF. The nucleotide sequence is TGTGCCTGGAGCAGTAATGAAAAACTGTTTTTT.